Below, 19 T cell receptor beta chains from the same sample are listed, as sequenced in a study of T cell repertoires in cytomegalovirus infection. TCRdb re-called the reads with MiXCR, one entry per CDR3 protein. The data show just under 550,000 distinct CDR3 sequences, around 27% seen once. Sample: PBMCs. The source is a human donor in good health (CMV status not recorded). Some clones in this sample may be carry-over from other donors' samples.

This clonotype was counted between two and nine times. The chain uses TRBV10-3 and TRBJ2-1; perhaps TRBD2 as D (6 bases). Per the germline V gene, CDR1 is ENHRY and CDR2 is SYGVKD. Between the trimmed V and J ends, which lost 0 bases and 15 bases, there was a span of 15 bases. CDR3 length: 13 amino acids. The CDR3 protein is CAISESISGEWFF. For the CDR3, the DNA is TGTGCCATCAGTGAGTCGATCTCGGGGGAGTGGTTCTTC.

This clonotype was found many times. The chain recombines TRBV7-2 with TRBJ2-1; 9 bases agree with TRBD2. Germline trimming cut 5 bases from V and 8 bases from J; bases unmatched to any gene: 10. This CDR3 is built from 15 residues. The germline V gene has CDR1 SGHTA and CDR2 FQGNSA. The CDR3 here is CASSQWAGGPYEQFF. The CDR3 nucleotides are TGTGCCAGCAGCCAATGGGCGGGAGGGCCGTATGAGCAGTTCTTC.

This clonotype has just a few counts. This sequence joins TRBV19 and TRBJ2-1, with D possibly being TRBD1 (6 bases). The V end lost 4 bases, the J end lost 0 bases, and 22 bases lay between the germline ends. The CDR3 sequence is 19 residues long. Germline V lookup: CDR1 LNHDA, CDR2 SQIVND (reference sequence). CDR3 DNA: TGTGCCAGTAGTAGGAATGACCGGGACACACCATCCTCCTACAATGAGCAGTTCTTC. Protein product: CASSRNDRDTPSSYNEQFF.

In this sample, this clonotype turned up a few times. This sequence joins TRBV10-3 and TRBJ2-1, with 7 bases lining up with TRBD2. The V gene end was trimmed by 5 bases and the J gene end by 3 bases; junction bases not matched to a gene: 7. Germline CDR1 and CDR2: ENHRY and SYGVKD. CDR3 size: 15 residues. CDR3 coding DNA: TGTGCCATCAGTAGTTCGGGGACTAACTACAATGAGCAGTTCTTC. Protein: CAISSSGTNYNEQFF.

V is TRBV6-5 and J is TRBJ2-3, with TRBD2 matching over 15 bases. This CDR3 region has 18 residues. Germline V gene data show CDR1 as MNHEY and CDR2 as SVGAGI. V trimming: 4 bases; J trimming: 6 bases; junction bases outside the gene matches: 11. The CDR3 bases are TGTGCCAGCAGTTTTTTGGGACTAGCGGGAGGACGGCGGGATACGCAGTATTTT. Its protein is CASSFLGLAGGRRDTQYF.

The chain links TRBV2 to TRBJ2-1; no reliable D call. The germline V gene has CDR1 SNHLY and CDR2 FYNNEI. The CDR3 loop spans 15 amino acids. V lost 2 bases to trimming and J lost 4 bases, with 12 bases between them. CDR3: CASSERGEPYNEQFF. CDR3 sequence (DNA): TGTGCCAGCAGTGAACGCGGAGAGCCTTACAATGAGCAGTTCTTC.

The rearrangement uses TRBV27 and TRBJ1-2; D gene uncertain. The CDR3 contains 13 residues. Germline-derived CDR1 and CDR2 are MNHEY and SMNVEV (reference sequence). V lost 2 bases and J lost 2, with 6 bases in between. CDR3 in amino acids: CASSLRENYGYTF. The DNA for the CDR3 is TGTGCCAGCAGTTTAAGGGAAAACTATGGCTACACCTTC.

This clonotype was observed a few times. This chain connects TRBV7-2 to TRBJ2-1; D not resolved. Per germline, CDR1 SGHTA and CDR2 FQGNSA. The CDR3 loop spans 12 amino acids. Trimming took 1 base from V and 10 from J, leaving 8 bases between them. CDR3 in amino acids: CASSLGGMEQFF. CDR3 nucleotide sequence: TGTGCCAGCAGCTTAGGCGGTATGGAGCAGTTCTTC.

The sample holds a few counts of this clonotype. The genes are TRBV12-3 or TRBV12-4 and TRBJ2-5; 7 positions agree with TRBD2. V dropped 7 bases and J dropped 2; count of bases not matched to a gene: 13. CDR3 length: 16 residues. The CDR3 nucleotides are TGTGCCAGCAATCGCCTGGGAGCGGGAAGACAAGAGACCCAGTACTTC. Its protein is CASNRLGAGRQETQYF.

Here the CDR3 reads CASSYYRAADTQYF. CDR3 nucleotide sequence: TGTGCCAGCAGCTATTACAGGGCCGCAGATACGCAGTATTTT. V usage is TRBV7-2 and J usage is TRBJ2-3, with D perhaps matching TRBD1 (6 bases). Per the germline V gene, CDR1 is SGHTA and CDR2 is FQGNSA. The V end was cut by 4 bases, the J end by 4 bases, with 12 bases between. The CDR3 covers 14 residues.

This clonotype was observed many times. The chain links TRBV6-5 to TRBJ2-7; TRBD2 agrees at 12 bases. The V gene end was trimmed by 5 bases and the J gene end by 5 bases; junction bases not matched to a gene: 7. The germline gives CDR1 MNHEY, CDR2 SVGAGI. The length of the CDR3 is 15 residues. The CDR3 loop is CASSPLAGGFHEQYV. As DNA, the CDR3 is TGTGCCAGCAGTCCTCTAGCGGGAGGGTTCCACGAGCAGTACGTC.

In this sample, this clonotype turned up many times. J is TRBJ1-4 and V is TRBV7-2, with D unresolved. The V end was cut by 1 base, the J end by 12 bases, with 12 bases between. The CDR3 spans 13 residues. Germline V gene lookup returns CDR1 SGHTA and CDR2 FQGNSA. The CDR3, as DNA: TGTGCCAGCAGCTTAGATCCGGGAGTAGAACTGTTTTTT. Translating gives CASSLDPGVELFF. Variable domain in full (rest from reference TRBV7-2 and TRBJ1-4): GAGVSQSPSNKVTEKGKDVELRCDPISGHTALYWYRQSLGQGLEFLIYFQGNSAPDKSGLPSDRFSAERTGGSVSTLTIQRTQQEDSAVYLCASSLDPGVELFFGSGTQLSVL.

This chain links TRBV18 with TRBJ1-1; 8 positions agree with TRBD1. Germline trimming cut 1 base from V and 8 bases from J; bases unmatched to any gene: 6. The CDR3 contains 14 residues. CDR1 is KGHSH, CDR2 LQKENI, per germline. For the CDR3, the DNA is TGTGCCAGCTCACCACGTACAGGGGGAGCCGAAGCTTTCTTT. It translates to CASSPRTGGAEAFF.

The chain links TRBV7-9 to TRBJ1-6, with D perhaps TRBD1 (6 bases). CDR1 is SEHNR and CDR2 is FQNEAQ in the germline V gene (reference sequence). The CDR3 covers 13 residues. The V end was cut by 7 bases, the J end by 9 bases, with 13 bases between. CDR3 in DNA: TGTGCCAGCAACCAGGGGAGGAGTTCACCCCTCCACTTT. Translating it yields CASNQGRSSPLHF. The variable domain in full, with the rest retrieved from reference TRBV7-9 and TRBJ1-6, is DTGVSQNPRHKITKRGQNVTFRCDPISEHNRLYWYRQTLGQGPEFLTYFQNEAQLEKSRLLSDRFSAERPKGSFSTLEIQRTEQGDSAMYLCASNQGRSSPLHFGNGTRLTVT.

The rearrangement uses TRBV29-1 and TRBJ1-1, with D uncertain. Germline V gives CDR1 SQVTM, CDR2 ANQGSEA. This CDR3 spans 13 amino acids. Trimming removed 5 bases from V and 0 bases from J, with 10 bases in between. The CDR3 DNA is TGCAGCGTTCTCCGGGGTATGAACACTGAAGCTTTCTTT. It translates to CSVLRGMNTEAFF.

This clonotype occurred many times. The V and J genes are TRBV7-2 and TRBJ1-4, with D maybe TRBD1 (5 bases). The CDR3 has 15 residues. Trimming removed 1 base at V and 5 bases at J, with 11 bases between. Germline V lookup: CDR1 SGHTA, CDR2 FQGNSA. CDR3 sequence: CASSLGGTANEKLFF. As DNA, the CDR3 is TGTGCCAGCAGCTTAGGCGGGACTGCGAATGAAAAACTGTTTTTT.

This clonotype was observed a few times. The rearrangement uses TRBV5-4 and TRBJ2-7, with 7 positions matching TRBD2. Trimming cost V 0 bases and J 6 bases; bases outside gene matches: 9. The length of the CDR3 is 15 residues. CDR1 is SGHNT and CDR2 is YYREEE in the germline V gene (reference sequence). The chain's CDR3 is CASSLAGGGSSEQYF. In nucleotides, the CDR3 is TGTGCCAGCAGCTTGGCCGGCGGGGGTTCGAGCGAGCAGTACTTC.

This chain links TRBV7-9 with TRBJ2-3, with TRBD1 identical over 7 bases. The V gene's germline CDR1 is SEHNR and CDR2 FQNEAQ (reference sequence). Trimming cost V 5 bases and J 1 base; bases outside gene matches: 9. The CDR3 extends over 16 amino acids. The CDR3 sequence: CASSDRTGIGTDTQYF. CDR3 sequence (DNA): TGTGCCAGCAGCGACCGGACAGGAATTGGCACAGATACGCAGTATTTT.

V and J are TRBV6-1 and TRBJ2-2; weak D call: TRBD2 (6 bases). The CDR3 runs 13 residues. Germline V gene lookup returns CDR1 MNHNS and CDR2 SASEGT. Trimming shortened V by 8 bases and J by 4 bases, and 11 bases separated the two germline ends. The CDR3 region is CASRLAPTGELFF. DNA of the CDR3: TGTGCCAGCCGGCTAGCGCCCACCGGGGAGCTGTTTTTT.